What follows are 25 T cell receptor beta chains derived from one specimen sequenced in a study of cytomegalovirus exposure and HLA in healthy donors. Researchers ran the PCR with 60 Vbeta and 13 Jbeta primers. This table comes from immunoSEQ multiplex PCR, and its TCRdb copy is limited to in-frame clones, with some not included. Of fewer than 60,000 clones in the sample, around three quarters were seen once. Sequences were obtained from PBMCs. The source of these receptors is a woman aged 40 to 55 in good health and CMV-seropositive.

J is TRBJ2-2 and V is TRBV4-2; 11 nucleotides line up with TRBD2. With V trimmed by 7 bases and J by 1 base, 2 bases remained unmatched. This CDR3 is 15 amino acids long. Germline CDR1 and CDR2: LGHNA and YNFKEQ. DNA for the CDR3: TGTGCCAGCACCCTAGCGGGGGGGAACACCGGGGAGCTGTTTTTT. Protein sequence: CASTLAGGNTGELFF.

This chain uses TRBV5-1 with TRBJ2-7, with 9 bases identical to TRBD1. Per the germline V gene, CDR1 is SGHRS and CDR2 is YFSETQ. J was trimmed by 2 bases and V by 4 bases; bases with no gene match: 4. The CDR3 spans 14 residues. The CDR3 protein is CASSSRDRAYEQYF. The CDR3 coding sequence is TGCGCCAGCAGCAGCCGGGACAGGGCCTACGAGCAGTACTTC.

This clone was detected only once. The rearrangement joins TRBV4-2 to TRBJ2-1; 13 nucleotides line up with TRBD2. Germline V lookup: CDR1 LGHNA, CDR2 YNFKEQ. There are 17 residues in the CDR3. The V and J ends lost 4 bases and 5 bases, in that order; junction bases with no gene match: 8. CDR3 sequence: CASSLRTGTSGDNEQFF. CDR3 nucleotides: TGTGCCAGCAGCCTACGTACCGGGACTAGCGGGGACAATGAGCAGTTCTTC.

In this sample, this clone turned up a few times. The genes are TRBV7-8 and TRBJ1-2; D gene unclear. Germline CDR1 is SGHVS and CDR2 is FQNEAQ. V dropped 8 bases and J dropped 0 bases, with 10 bases sitting between them. There are 13 residues in the CDR3. CDR3 in amino acids: CASEERTNYGYTF. Here the CDR3 DNA reads TGTGCCAGCGAGGAGAGGACTAACTATGGCTACACCTTC.

The rearrangement links TRBV4-1 to TRBJ1-5, with 7 positions matching TRBD1. Losses at the gene ends were 4 bases for V and 1 base for J; bases not matched to a gene: 4. Germline CDR1 reads MGHRA; CDR2 reads YSYEKL. The CDR3 is 15 residues long. The CDR3 nucleotides are TGCGCCAGCAGCCGGACAGGCCTCAGCAATCAGCCCCAGCATTTT. Amino acids: CASSRTGLSNQPQHF.

The gene calls are TRBV4-1 and TRBJ2-5; D call uncertain. The CDR3 spans 14 residues. V lost 3 bases, J lost 5 bases, and 13 bases lay in between. Germline CDR1 is MGHRA and CDR2 is YSYEKL. The CDR3 nucleotides read TGCGCCAGCAGCCATCCGTCCGCGGAGGAGACCCAGTACTTC. As protein: CASSHPSAEETQYF.

The chain combines TRBV5-1 with TRBJ2-1, with D perhaps matching TRBD2 (5 bases). Between the trimmed V and J ends, which lost 4 bases and 6 bases, there was a span of 14 bases. The CDR3 totals 14 residues. Germline V gene data show CDR1 as SGHRS and CDR2 as YFSETQ. CDR3 coding DNA: TGCGCCAGCAGCCCGGGCGGACTCATCAATGAGCAGTTCTTC. Its protein product is CASSPGGLINEQFF.

This clone occurred a few times. The chain recombines TRBV30 with TRBJ2-7, with D maybe TRBD2 (5 bases). The CDR3 length is 13 residues. From germline, CDR1 is GTSNPN and CDR2 SVGIG (reference sequence). V was clipped by 2 bases and J by 6 bases, with 14 bases between them. CDR3 in DNA: TGTGCCTGGAGTCGGAGGTCTGTGTCCGAGCAGTACTTC. Translated, it gives CAWSRRSVSEQYF.

The chain is built from TRBV2 and TRBJ2-1; TRBD2 agrees at 8 bases. CDR3 length equals 14 residues. V lost 5 bases and J lost 5; bases outside the gene matches: 5. CDR1 SNHLY and CDR2 FYNNEI come from the germline V gene. Written as DNA, the CDR3 is TGTGCCAGCAGTTGGCAGCGGGGGAACAATGAGCAGTTCTTC. Its translation is CASSWQRGNNEQFF.

The chain combines TRBV7-2 with TRBJ2-5; D may be TRBD2 (5 bases). V was shortened by 6 bases and J by 4 bases, with 15 bases between the two germline ends. Germline values: CDR1 SGHTA, CDR2 FQGNSA. The length of the CDR3 is 14 residues. This CDR3 reads CASSSDPGRETQYF. The CDR3 region has the DNA TGTGCCAGCAGTTCCGACCCGGGGAGAGAGACCCAGTACTTC.

Here the CDR3 DNA reads TGTGCCAGCAGCTCCCGGGGTAGCAATCAGCCCCAGCATTTT. Translating it yields CASSSRGSNQPQHF. This chain uses TRBV6-1 with TRBJ1-5; no firm D call. V shed 6 bases and J shed 0 bases, with 9 bases lying between them. The germline V gene encodes CDR1 MNHNS and CDR2 SASEGT. This CDR3 is 14 amino acids long.

V usage is TRBV5-1 and J usage is TRBJ2-5; tentative D call: TRBD1 (5 bases). This CDR3 is 14 amino acids long. Germline values: CDR1 SGHRS, CDR2 YFSETQ. Trimming shortened V by 0 bases and J by 3 bases, and 9 bases separated the two germline ends. The CDR3 region is CASSLDRPEETQYF. The DNA of the CDR3 is TGCGCCAGCAGCTTGGACAGGCCAGAAGAGACCCAGTACTTC.

This chain links TRBV28 with TRBJ1-2; D gene ambiguous. Germline assignment: CDR1 MDHEN and CDR2 SYDVKM. The CDR3 contains 12 residues. V was clipped by 2 bases and J by 8 bases, with 9 bases between them. The CDR3 coding sequence is TGTGCCAGCAGTTTAGAGTCGGGGGGCTACACCTTC. It translates to CASSLESGGYTF.

In DNA form, the CDR3 reads TGTGCCAGCAGCGTAGCGGGAGTGGCTGCGGGGAATGAGCAGTTCTTC. Amino acid sequence: CASSVAGVAAGNEQFF. The chain is built from TRBV9 and TRBJ2-1; possibly TRBD2 for D (6 bases). From germline, CDR1 is SGDLS and CDR2 YYNGEE. The V end lost 0 bases, the J end lost 7 bases, and 17 bases lay between the germline ends. CDR3 length: 16 amino acids.

The CDR3 coding sequence is TGTGCCGTCGGGGATTTAAACACTGAAGCTTTCTTT. This translates into CAVGDLNTEAFF. The rearrangement joins TRBV6-5 to TRBJ1-1; D is unclear. Trimming pared 11 bases from V and 2 bases from J, leaving 12 bases between. This CDR3 is built from 12 residues. Germline-derived CDR1 and CDR2 are MNHEY and SVGAGI.

The chain recombines TRBV18 with TRBJ1-1; 7 positions match TRBD1. The junction had 2 bases not matched to a gene; V was cut back by 5 bases and J by 2 bases. Germline V gene sequence: CDR1 KGHSH, CDR2 LQKENI. CDR3 size: 13 residues. The CDR3 protein is CASSGDRNTEAFF. The DNA for the CDR3 is TGTGCCAGCTCAGGGGACAGAAACACTGAAGCTTTCTTT.

V and J are TRBV4-1 and TRBJ2-7, with TRBD2 identical over 7 bases. Germline CDR1 is MGHRA and CDR2 is YSYEKL. CDR3 length: 15 residues. The V gene end was trimmed by 0 bases and the J gene end by 6 bases; junction bases not matched to a gene: 8. CDR3 in amino acids: CASSQDGRGSSEQYF. For the CDR3, the DNA is TGCGCCAGCAGCCAAGATGGGAGGGGTTCAAGCGAGCAGTACTTC.

This rearrangement joins TRBV29-1 to TRBJ1-1; D is possibly TRBD1 (5 bases). The germline V gene has CDR1 SQVTM and CDR2 ANQGSEA. The CDR3 totals 15 residues. Between the trimmed V and J ends, which lost 4 bases and 2 bases, there was a span of 17 bases. The CDR3, as DNA: TGCAGCGTTGTTTTGGTTCTTGGGGCTAACACTGAAGCTTTCTTT. Amino acid sequence: CSVVLVLGANTEAFF.

This clone came up a few times. V is TRBV10-1 and J is TRBJ2-3; a possible D gene is TRBD2 (6 bases). The CDR3 is 14 amino acids. V was trimmed by 6 bases and J by 4 bases, leaving 14 bases between them. CDR1 and CDR2 from the germline V gene are WNHNN and SYGVQD (reference sequence). The CDR3 loop is CASRAGLQADTQYF. DNA of the CDR3: TGCGCCAGCAGAGCGGGTCTGCAAGCAGATACGCAGTATTTT.

The CDR3 sequence is CSVEISGGLTDTQYF. As DNA, the CDR3 is TGCAGCGTTGAAATTAGCGGGGGCCTCACAGATACGCAGTATTTT. This chain connects TRBV29-1 to TRBJ2-3, with TRBD2 matching over 9 bases. The CDR3 runs 15 residues. Germline V gene sequence: CDR1 SQVTM, CDR2 ANQGSEA. Germline trimming cut 2 bases from V and 2 bases from J; bases unmatched to any gene: 5.

The chain joins TRBV4-3 to TRBJ1-2; 9 bases match TRBD1. Trimming took 4 bases from V and 4 from J; bases not matched to a gene: 10. This CDR3 is built from 16 residues. Per germline, CDR1 LGHNA and CDR2 YSLEER. CDR3: CASSREMDRGVYGYTF. The CDR3 bases are TGCGCCAGCAGCCGGGAAATGGACAGGGGCGTCTATGGCTACACCTTC.

The rearrangement joins TRBV5-6 to TRBJ1-5, with a weak D call TRBD1 (6 bases). Deletions cut 0 bases from V and 1 base from J, with 14 bases between. The CDR3 consists of 17 residues. Germline V lookup: CDR1 SGHDT, CDR2 YYEEEE. The CDR3 DNA reads as TGTGCCAGCAGCTTGGGGGCCCAGGGGATGAGCAATCAGCCCCAGCATTTT. This encodes CASSLGAQGMSNQPQHF. Based on the CDR3 plus reference TRBV5-6 and TRBJ1-5, the full variable domain is DAGVTQSPTHLIKTRGQQVTLRCSPKSGHDTVSWYQQALGQGPQFIFQYYEEEERQRGNFPDRFSGHQFPNYSSELNVNALLLGDSALYLCASSLGAQGMSNQPQHFGDGTRLSIL.

Details on this clone: This same CDR3 is encoded by further DNA sequences in the sample. The V call is TRBV4-3, the J call TRBJ1-4; no definite D call. V lost 0 bases and J lost 8, with 7 bases in between. The V gene's germline CDR1 is LGHNA and CDR2 YSLEER. The CDR3 contains 13 residues. CDR3 region: CASSQDRGEKLFF. As DNA, the CDR3 is TGCGCCAGCAGCCAAGATCGAGGGGAAAAACTGTTTTTT.

J is TRBJ1-3 and V is TRBV30; the D is unclear. Trimming left V 5 bases short and J 0 bases short, with 8 bases between. This CDR3 is 13 amino acids long. The germline gives CDR1 GTSNPN, CDR2 SVGIG (reference sequence). CDR3 protein: CAWAMASGNTIYF. The DNA for the CDR3 is TGTGCCTGGGCAATGGCCTCTGGAAACACCATATATTTT.

V usage is TRBV4-1 and J usage is TRBJ1-1; 7 bases fit TRBD1. CDR1 is MGHRA and CDR2 is YSYEKL in the germline V gene. Trimming removed 1 base from V and 11 bases from J; junction bases left unmatched: 13. The CDR3 runs 15 residues. The DNA of the CDR3 is TGCGCCAGCAGCCAAGTTCTCCAGGGGGTATTAGACGCTTTCTTT. Translated, it gives CASSQVLQGVLDAFF.